This T cell receptor beta chain was profiled in a study of cytomegalovirus exposure and HLA in healthy donors. The wider study: One earlier analysis, a look at about 179 million T cells, found some 120 million unique TCR beta sequences. Study outcomes and limitations: Certain sequence variants were highly shared and formed a cluster, and this cluster was likely a sequencing artifact. More clonal expansion characterized HLA-associated TCR beta chains than equally common others in a later analysis.

It was with 60 Vbeta and 13 Jbeta primers that the PCR ran. The data were produced by immunoSEQ multiplex PCR, yet TCRdb's version contains in-frame clones alone and is incomplete. Counted here are 120,000 to 150,000 clones, about 80% occurring once; the ten biggest clones make up 1% to 1.5%. Of note for this clone: No antigen is known for it.

The source of this sequence is a male donor in good health and CMV-seropositive. The sequencing input was PBMCs.

The CDR3 sequence is CASSVGGGRSEKLFF. CDR3 bases: TGTGCCAGCAGCGTAGGGGGGGGGCGAAGTGAAAAACTGTTTTTT. The V and J genes are TRBV9 and TRBJ1-4; D is possibly TRBD1 (6 bases). This CDR3 has 15 residues. The germline V and J ends were trimmed by 0 bases and 7 bases, with 13 bases remaining between them. Germline V CDR1 and CDR2: SGDLS, YYNGEE.